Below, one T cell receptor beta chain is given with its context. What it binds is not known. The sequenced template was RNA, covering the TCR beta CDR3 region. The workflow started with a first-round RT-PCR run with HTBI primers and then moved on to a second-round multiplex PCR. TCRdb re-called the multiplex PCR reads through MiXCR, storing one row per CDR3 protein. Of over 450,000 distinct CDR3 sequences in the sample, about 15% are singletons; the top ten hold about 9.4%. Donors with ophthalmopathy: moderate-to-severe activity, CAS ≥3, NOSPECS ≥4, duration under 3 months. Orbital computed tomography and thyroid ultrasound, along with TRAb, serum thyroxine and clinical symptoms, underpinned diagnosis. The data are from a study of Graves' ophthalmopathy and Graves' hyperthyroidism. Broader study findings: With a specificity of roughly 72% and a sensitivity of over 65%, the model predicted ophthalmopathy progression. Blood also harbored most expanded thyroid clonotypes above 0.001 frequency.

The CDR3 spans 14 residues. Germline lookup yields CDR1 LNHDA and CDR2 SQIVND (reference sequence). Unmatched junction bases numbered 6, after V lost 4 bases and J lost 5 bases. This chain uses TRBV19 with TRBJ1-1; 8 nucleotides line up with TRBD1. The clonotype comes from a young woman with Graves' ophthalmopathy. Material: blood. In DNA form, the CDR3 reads TGTGCCAGTAGTACTACAGGGGGGAGGACTGAAGCTTTCTTT. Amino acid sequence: CASSTTGGRTEAFF.